A selection of T cell receptor beta chains follows, all from one sample in a study of blood T cell repertoires in COVID-19. Assay: immunoSEQ multiplex PCR; the TCRdb copy retains only in-frame clones and omits some. The sample includes about 36,000 clones, approximately 74% seen only once; the top ten take over 9.5%. The sequenced material came from peripheral blood. The receptors come from a man in his 70s with COVID-19, enrolled during active disease. Each CDR3 is given with its conserved first and last residue. The order of the fields is CDR3 length, J gene, D gene, clone size, V gene, CDR3 protein, CDR3 DNA. A D gene is named only where the DNA matches it firmly. Some rows have no size entry. The others give once, few or many, or a class for an expanded clone.

cdr3_length: 14
j_call: TRBJ2-7
d_call: NA
clone_size: NA
v_call: TRBV14
cdr3_aa: CASSQPGLSYEQYF
cdr3_nt: TGTGCCAGCAGCCAACCGGGACTGTCGTACGAGCAGTACTTC

cdr3_length: 14
j_call: TRBJ2-7
d_call: NA
clone_size: NA
v_call: TRBV5-1
cdr3_aa: CASSQSPGTYEQYF
cdr3_nt: TGCGCCAGCAGCCAGTCTCCCGGGACCTACGAGCAGTACTTC

cdr3_length: 16
j_call: TRBJ1-2
d_call: TRBD1
clone_size: few
v_call: TRBV28
cdr3_aa: CASSLRQGARLYGYTF
cdr3_nt: TGTGCCAGCAGTTTAAGACAGGGGGCGCGTCTCTATGGCTACACCTTC

cdr3_length: 18
j_call: TRBJ1-6
d_call: TRBD1
clone_size: NA
v_call: TRBV7-3
cdr3_aa: CASSLNPRTGTGSSPLHF
cdr3_nt: TGTGCCAGCAGCTTAAATCCGCGCACTGGGACAGGGTCTTCACCCCTCCACTTT

cdr3_length: 16
j_call: TRBJ2-5
d_call: NA
clone_size: NA
v_call: TRBV10-1
cdr3_aa: CASSGGTAAPWETQYF
cdr3_nt: TGCGCCAGCAGCGGGGGAACGGCAGCCCCTTGGGAGACCCAGTACTTC

cdr3_length: 14
j_call: TRBJ2-7
d_call: NA
clone_size: once
v_call: TRBV15
cdr3_aa: CATSRDKGPYEQYF
cdr3_nt: TGTGCCACCAGCAGAGATAAGGGGCCCTACGAGCAGTACTTC

cdr3_length: 14
j_call: TRBJ1-4
d_call: NA
clone_size: NA
v_call: TRBV5-1
cdr3_aa: CASSPDSTNEKLFF
cdr3_nt: TGCGCCAGCAGCCCGGACAGTACTAATGAAAAACTGTTTTTT

cdr3_length: 14
j_call: TRBJ1-4
d_call: TRBD1
clone_size: few
v_call: TRBV28
cdr3_aa: CASNRQGMNEKLFF
cdr3_nt: TGTGCCAGCAATCGACAGGGTATGAATGAAAAACTGTTTTTT

cdr3_length: 14
j_call: TRBJ1-5
d_call: NA
clone_size: NA
v_call: TRBV12-1
cdr3_aa: CASIPGGGPQPQHF
cdr3_nt: TGTGCCAGCATCCCGGGAGGGGGCCCTCAGCCCCAGCATTTT

cdr3_length: 16
j_call: TRBJ2-3
d_call: TRBD2
clone_size: NA
v_call: TRBV27
cdr3_aa: CASSRTGLAGGNTQYF
cdr3_nt: TGTGCCAGCAGTCGTACCGGACTAGCGGGAGGGAATACGCAGTATTTT

cdr3_length: 16
j_call: TRBJ2-2
d_call: NA
clone_size: once
v_call: TRBV7-7
cdr3_aa: CASSLTGAEDTGELFF
cdr3_nt: TGTGCCAGCAGCTTAACGGGAGCGGAAGACACCGGGGAGCTGTTTTTT

cdr3_length: 13
j_call: TRBJ1-4
d_call: NA
clone_size: NA
v_call: TRBV29-1
cdr3_aa: CSVEGGPNEKLFF
cdr3_nt: TGCAGCGTTGAGGGGGGGCCTAATGAAAAACTGTTTTTT

cdr3_length: 18
j_call: TRBJ2-3
d_call: NA
clone_size: NA
v_call: TRBV14
cdr3_aa: CASSSDRQYTQSTDTQYF
cdr3_nt: TGTGCCAGCAGCTCTGACCGACAATATACCCAGAGCACAGATACGCAGTATTTT

cdr3_length: 14
j_call: TRBJ1-3
d_call: TRBD1
clone_size: NA
v_call: TRBV6-5
cdr3_aa: CATTTGGDGNTIYF
cdr3_nt: TGTGCCACAACCACAGGGGGCGATGGAAACACCATATATTTT

cdr3_length: 15
j_call: TRBJ1-2
d_call: NA
clone_size: NA
v_call: TRBV6-5
cdr3_aa: CASTTGGFKYYGYTF
cdr3_nt: TGTGCCAGCACTACGGGGGGCTTTAAGTACTATGGCTACACCTTC

cdr3_length: 16
j_call: TRBJ2-7
d_call: NA
clone_size: NA
v_call: TRBV4-1
cdr3_aa: CASSQGQPGGNYEQYF
cdr3_nt: TGCGCCAGCAGCCAAGGGCAGCCAGGGGGGAACTACGAGCAGTACTTC

cdr3_length: 15
j_call: TRBJ1-2
d_call: NA
clone_size: few
v_call: TRBV23-1
cdr3_aa: CASNPRGSANYGYTF
cdr3_nt: TGCGCCAGCAACCCAAGGGGCTCCGCTAACTATGGCTACACCTTC

cdr3_length: 14
j_call: TRBJ1-2
d_call: NA
clone_size: NA
v_call: TRBV3-1/TRBV3-2
cdr3_aa: CASSFGQPSVGYTF
cdr3_nt: TGTGCCAGCAGCTTTGGACAGCCCTCTGTGGGCTACACCTTC

cdr3_length: 11
j_call: TRBJ2-7
d_call: NA
clone_size: many
v_call: TRBV30
cdr3_aa: CAWSESGEQYF
cdr3_nt: TGTGCCTGGAGTGAGTCAGGCGAGCAGTACTTC

cdr3_length: 14
j_call: TRBJ2-1
d_call: NA
clone_size: NA
v_call: TRBV11-3
cdr3_aa: CASSLGGHDNEQFF
cdr3_nt: TGTGCCAGCAGCTTAGGTGGACACGACAATGAGCAGTTCTTC